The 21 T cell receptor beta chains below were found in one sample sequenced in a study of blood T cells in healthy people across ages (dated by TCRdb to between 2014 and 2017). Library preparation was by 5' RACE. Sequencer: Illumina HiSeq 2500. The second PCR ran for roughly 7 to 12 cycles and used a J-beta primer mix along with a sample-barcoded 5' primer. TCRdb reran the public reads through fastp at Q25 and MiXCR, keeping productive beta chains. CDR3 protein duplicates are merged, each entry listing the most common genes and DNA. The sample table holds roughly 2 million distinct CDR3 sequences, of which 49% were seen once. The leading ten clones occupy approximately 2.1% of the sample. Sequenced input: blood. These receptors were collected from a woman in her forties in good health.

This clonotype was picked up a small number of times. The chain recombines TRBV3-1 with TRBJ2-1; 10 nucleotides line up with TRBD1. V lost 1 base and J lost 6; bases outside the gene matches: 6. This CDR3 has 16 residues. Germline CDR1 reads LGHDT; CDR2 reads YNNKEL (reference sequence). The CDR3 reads CASSQATGGAFNEQFF. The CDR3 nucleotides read TGTGCCAGCAGCCAAGCGACAGGGGGCGCGTTCAATGAGCAGTTCTTC.

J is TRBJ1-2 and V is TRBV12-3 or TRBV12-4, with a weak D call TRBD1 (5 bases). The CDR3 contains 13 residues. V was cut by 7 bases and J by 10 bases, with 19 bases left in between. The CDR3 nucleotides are TGTGCCAGCATAGATTGGGGGAAGTTGGCCTACACCTTC. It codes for CASIDWGKLAYTF.

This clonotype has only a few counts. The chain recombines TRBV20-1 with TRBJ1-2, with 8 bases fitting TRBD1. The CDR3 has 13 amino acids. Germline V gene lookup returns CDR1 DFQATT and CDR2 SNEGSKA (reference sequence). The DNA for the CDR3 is TGCAGGGCCCAGGACAGGGCTAACTATGGCTACACCTTC. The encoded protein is CRAQDRANYGYTF.

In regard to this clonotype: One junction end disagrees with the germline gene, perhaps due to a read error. This CDR3 is CASSLWGLGQGNEELFF. CDR3 in DNA: TGTGCCAGCAGTTTATGGGGCCTCGGACAGGGAAATGAAGAACTGTTTTTT. The chain has TRBV28 and TRBJ1-4; 8 nucleotides agree with TRBD1. This CDR3 comprises 17 residues. Germline V gene lookup returns CDR1 MDHEN and CDR2 SYDVKM.

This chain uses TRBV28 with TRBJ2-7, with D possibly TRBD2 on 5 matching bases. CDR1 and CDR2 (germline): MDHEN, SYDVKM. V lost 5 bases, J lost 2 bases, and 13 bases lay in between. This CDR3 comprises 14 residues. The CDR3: CASSPPSRTYEQYF. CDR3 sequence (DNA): TGTGCCAGCAGTCCCCCTAGCCGTACCTACGAGCAGTACTTC.

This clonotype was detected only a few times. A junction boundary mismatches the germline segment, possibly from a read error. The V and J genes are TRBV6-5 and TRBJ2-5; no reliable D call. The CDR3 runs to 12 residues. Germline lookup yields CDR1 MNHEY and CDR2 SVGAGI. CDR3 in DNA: TGTACCAGCAGTTACTCCTGGGAGACCCAGTACTTC. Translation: CTSSYSWETQYF.

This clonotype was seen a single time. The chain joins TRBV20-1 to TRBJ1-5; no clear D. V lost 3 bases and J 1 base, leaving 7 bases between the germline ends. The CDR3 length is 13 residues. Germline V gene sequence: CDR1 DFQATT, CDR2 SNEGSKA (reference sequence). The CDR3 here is CSASTRSNQPQHF. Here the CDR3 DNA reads TGCAGTGCTAGTACCAGAAGCAATCAGCCCCAGCATTTT.

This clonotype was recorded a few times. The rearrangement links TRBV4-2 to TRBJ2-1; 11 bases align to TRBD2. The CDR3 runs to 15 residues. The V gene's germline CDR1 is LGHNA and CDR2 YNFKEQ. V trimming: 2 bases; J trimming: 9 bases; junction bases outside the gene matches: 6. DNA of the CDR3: TGTGCCAGCAGCCAAACTAGCGGGGGACGGGTTGAGCAGTTCTTC. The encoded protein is CASSQTSGGRVEQFF.

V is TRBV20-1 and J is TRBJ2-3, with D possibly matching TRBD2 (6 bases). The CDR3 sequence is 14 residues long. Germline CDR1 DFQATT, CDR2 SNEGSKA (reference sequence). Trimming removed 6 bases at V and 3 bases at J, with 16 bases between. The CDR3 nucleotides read TGCAGTGCGAAACTAGCACTGGGGACAGATACGCAGTATTTT. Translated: CSAKLALGTDTQYF.

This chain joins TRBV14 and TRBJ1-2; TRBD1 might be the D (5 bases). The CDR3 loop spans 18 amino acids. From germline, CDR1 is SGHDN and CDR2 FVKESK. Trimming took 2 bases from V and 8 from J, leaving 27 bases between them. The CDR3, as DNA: TGTGCCAGCAGCCAACTAACATCACCGGGACTCCTTAGTAGCGGCTACACCTTC. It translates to CASSQLTSPGLLSSGYTF.

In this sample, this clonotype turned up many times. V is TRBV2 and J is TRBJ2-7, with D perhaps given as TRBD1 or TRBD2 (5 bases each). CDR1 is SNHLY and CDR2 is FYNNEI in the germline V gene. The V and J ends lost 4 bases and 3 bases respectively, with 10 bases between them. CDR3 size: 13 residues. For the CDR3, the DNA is TGTGCCAGCAGTGCCAGGGACGGCTACGAGCAGTACTTC. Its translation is CASSARDGYEQYF.

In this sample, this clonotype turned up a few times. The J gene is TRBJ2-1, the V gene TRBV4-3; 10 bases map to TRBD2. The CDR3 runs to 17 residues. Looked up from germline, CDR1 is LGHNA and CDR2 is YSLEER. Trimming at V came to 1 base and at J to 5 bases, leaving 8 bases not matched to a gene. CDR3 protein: CASSQVTTSGENNEQFF. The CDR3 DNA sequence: TGCGCCAGCAGCCAAGTTACAACTAGCGGGGAGAACAATGAGCAGTTCTTC.

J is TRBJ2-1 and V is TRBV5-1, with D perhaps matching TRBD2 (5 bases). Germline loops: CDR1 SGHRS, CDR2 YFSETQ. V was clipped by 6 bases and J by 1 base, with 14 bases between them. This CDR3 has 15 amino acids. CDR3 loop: CASKYASGSYNEQFF. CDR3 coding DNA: TGCGCCAGCAAGTACGCGTCGGGATCCTACAATGAGCAGTTCTTC. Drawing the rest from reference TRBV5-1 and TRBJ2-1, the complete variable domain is KAGVTQTPRYLIKTRGQQVTLSCSPISGHRSVSWYQQTPGQGLQFLFEYFSETQRNKGNFPGRFSGRQFSNSRSEMNVSTLELGDSALYLCASKYASGSYNEQFFGPGTRLTVL.

CDR3 residues: CASSFLGPNYGYTF. As DNA, the CDR3 is TGTGCCAGCAGTTTTCTGGGGCCTAACTATGGCTACACCTTC. The chain recombines TRBV27 with TRBJ1-2; TRBD1 is a possible D gene (5 bases). Germline V gene sequence: CDR1 MNHEY, CDR2 SMNVEV (reference sequence). V dropped 3 bases and J dropped 0 bases, with 8 bases sitting between them. The CDR3 is 14 residues long.

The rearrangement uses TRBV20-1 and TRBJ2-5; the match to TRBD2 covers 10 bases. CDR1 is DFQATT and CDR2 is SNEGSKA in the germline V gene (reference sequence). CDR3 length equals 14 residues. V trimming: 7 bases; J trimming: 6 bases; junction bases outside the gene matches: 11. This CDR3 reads CSGRAGGAKKTQYF. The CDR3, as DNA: TGCAGTGGTCGAGCGGGGGGGGCGAAAAAGACCCAGTACTTC.

The CDR3 is CASSPRTGGQQETQYF. The CDR3 bases are TGCGCCAGTTCCCCTCGGACAGGGGGTCAGCAAGAGACCCAGTACTTC. V and J are TRBV5-1 and TRBJ2-5; 10 positions match TRBD1. This CDR3 comprises 16 residues. Germline V CDR1 and CDR2: SGHRS, YFSETQ. Trimming took 8 bases from V and 2 from J; bases not matched to a gene: 12.

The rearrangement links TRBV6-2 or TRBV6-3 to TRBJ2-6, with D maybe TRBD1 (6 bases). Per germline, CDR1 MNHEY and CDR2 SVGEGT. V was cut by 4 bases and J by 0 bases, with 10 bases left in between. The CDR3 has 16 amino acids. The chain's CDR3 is CASSSRQDSGANVLTF. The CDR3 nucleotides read TGTGCCAGCAGTTCCCGACAGGACTCTGGGGCCAACGTCCTGACTTTC.

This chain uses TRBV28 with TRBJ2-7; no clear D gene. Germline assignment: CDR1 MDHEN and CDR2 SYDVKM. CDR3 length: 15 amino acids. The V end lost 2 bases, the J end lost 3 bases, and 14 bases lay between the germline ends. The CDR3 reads CASSLRSPSRYEQYF. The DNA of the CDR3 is TGTGCCAGCAGTTTAAGGTCCCCTTCCCGCTACGAGCAGTACTTC.

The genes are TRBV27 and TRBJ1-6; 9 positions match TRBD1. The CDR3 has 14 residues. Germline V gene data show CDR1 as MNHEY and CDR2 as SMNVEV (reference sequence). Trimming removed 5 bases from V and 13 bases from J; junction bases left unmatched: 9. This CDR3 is CASSRTGALSPLHF. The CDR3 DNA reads TGTGCCAGCAGTCGGACAGGGGCCCTTAGTCCCCTCCACTTT.

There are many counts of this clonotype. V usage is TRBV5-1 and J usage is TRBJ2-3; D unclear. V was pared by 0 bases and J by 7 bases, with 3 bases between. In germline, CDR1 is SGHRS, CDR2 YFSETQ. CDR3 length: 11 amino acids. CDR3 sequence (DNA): TGCGCCAGCAGCTTGGTAAATACGCAGTATTTT. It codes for CASSLVNTQYF.

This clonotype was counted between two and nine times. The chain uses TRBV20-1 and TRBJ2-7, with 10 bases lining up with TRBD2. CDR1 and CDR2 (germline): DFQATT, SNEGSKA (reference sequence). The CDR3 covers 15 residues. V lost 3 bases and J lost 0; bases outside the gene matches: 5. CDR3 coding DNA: TGCAGTGCTAGCCTACTAGCGGGGCCCTCCTACGAGCAGTACTTC. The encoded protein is CSASLLAGPSYEQYF.